The 15 T cell receptor beta chains below come from one sample, sequenced in a study of cytomegalovirus exposure and HLA in healthy donors. The PCR made use of 60 Vbeta and 13 Jbeta primers. Clones were read by immunoSEQ multiplex PCR, and TCRdb kept only the in-frame ones, dropping some. The sample consists of around 85,000 clones, less than 85% of them appearing once. Sequenced sample: PBMCs. The receptors originated from a man aged 55 to 70 in good health and CMV-seronegative.

This clone appeared a single time. CDR3: CASSIDRQWGLGEKLFF. DNA for the CDR3: TGTGCCAGTAGTATTGATCGACAGTGGGGTCTCGGTGAAAAACTGTTTTTT. The chain carries TRBV19 and TRBJ1-4; weak D call: TRBD1 (5 bases). Trimming removed 3 bases at V and 7 bases at J, with 21 bases between. Germline assignment: CDR1 LNHDA and CDR2 SQIVND (reference sequence). This CDR3 has 17 residues.

The genes are TRBV7-9 and TRBJ1-6; 8 bases match TRBD1. The CDR3 is made up of 14 amino acids. J lost 9 bases, V lost 4 bases, and 5 bases had no gene match. Germline assignment: CDR1 SEHNR and CDR2 FQNEAQ (reference sequence). CDR3 nucleotide sequence: TGTGCCAGCAGCTCAAGGGACAGGTTTTCACCCCTCCACTTT. Residues: CASSSRDRFSPLHF.

This rearrangement joins TRBV9 to TRBJ2-1; TRBD2 agrees at 12 bases. The CDR3 consists of 16 residues. J was trimmed by 6 bases and V by 3 bases; bases with no gene match: 7. Germline CDR1 and CDR2: SGDLS and YYNGEE. CDR3 nucleotide sequence: TGTGCCAGCAGCGATCCTCTAGCGGGGGGGCCCAATGAGCAGTTCTTC. Protein sequence: CASSDPLAGGPNEQFF.

This clone was seen only a few times. The V gene is TRBV5-1, the J gene TRBJ1-1; D unresolved. This CDR3 contains 14 residues. V was shortened by 4 bases and J by 4 bases, with 14 bases between the two germline ends. Germline CDR1 is SGHRS and CDR2 is YFSETQ. CDR3 DNA sequence: TGCGCCAGCAGCGCCGTAGCCTCGAGCACTGAAGCTTTCTTT. Protein product: CASSAVASSTEAFF.

The chain is built from TRBV5-1 and TRBJ2-5; D call uncertain. V was cut by 0 bases and J by 4 bases, with 7 bases left in between. CDR1 SGHRS and CDR2 YFSETQ come from the germline V gene. The CDR3 spans 13 residues. This CDR3 reads CASSLGSRETQYF. CDR3 in DNA: TGCGCCAGCAGCTTGGGATCGAGAGAGACCCAGTACTTC.

The chain uses TRBV7-6 and TRBJ2-5, with a weak D call TRBD2 (7 bases). Germline V lookup: CDR1 SGHVS, CDR2 FNYEAQ. Trimming cost V 6 bases and J 5 bases, with 10 bases left between them. The CDR3 consists of 12 residues. The CDR3 here is CASRWGGETQYF. In DNA form, the CDR3 reads TGTGCCAGCAGGTGGGGGGGCGAGACCCAGTACTTC.

CDR3 in amino acids: CASSSDRGYQPQHF. The CDR3 DNA reads as TGTGCCAGCAGCTCGGACAGGGGTTACCAGCCCCAGCATTTT. The chain has TRBV7-9 and TRBJ1-5, with 9 bases identical to TRBD1. After removal of 4 bases from V and 7 bases from J, the junction contained 5 bases not matched to a gene. Germline V gene sequence: CDR1 SEHNR, CDR2 FQNEAQ (reference sequence). The CDR3 is 14 residues long.

CDR3 coding DNA: TGCGCCAGCAGCCTGTTCGTCGGGACTCCTGCCTACGAGCAGTACTTC. Protein: CASSLFVGTPAYEQYF. This rearrangement joins TRBV4-1 to TRBJ2-7; perhaps TRBD2 as D (6 bases). Germline loops: CDR1 MGHRA, CDR2 YSYEKL. This CDR3 region has 16 residues. Trimming took off 4 bases at V and 2 bases at J, with 18 bases between the two ends.

The V and J genes are TRBV5-1 and TRBJ2-1; a possible D gene is TRBD1 (7 bases). The CDR3 totals 17 residues. The germline CDR1 and CDR2 sequences are SGHRS and YFSETQ. Trimming shortened V by 0 bases and J by 3 bases, and 16 bases separated the two germline ends. This CDR3 is CASSLAFRGAGYNEQFF. Here the CDR3 DNA reads TGCGCCAGCAGCTTGGCCTTCAGGGGGGCCGGCTACAATGAGCAGTTCTTC.

The J gene is TRBJ2-5, the V gene TRBV4-2; TRBD2 agrees at 8 bases. CDR1 and CDR2 (germline): LGHNA, YNFKEQ. V dropped 1 base and J dropped 1; count of bases not matched to a gene: 11. The CDR3 loop spans 18 amino acids. CDR3 protein: CASSQGRGSGGIQETQYF. In nucleotides, the CDR3 is TGTGCCAGCAGCCAAGGGAGAGGAAGCGGGGGAATCCAAGAGACCCAGTACTTC.

This clone turned up a few times. The V gene is TRBV25-1, the J gene TRBJ1-4; TRBD1 matches at 9 bases. V lost 6 bases, J lost 6 bases, and 2 bases stayed unmatched. Germline V gene sequence: CDR1 MGHDK, CDR2 SYGVNS. This CDR3 has 13 amino acids. CDR3 nucleotide sequence: TGTGCCAGCAGACGGACAGGGGATGAAAAACTGTTTTTT. It is translated as CASRRTGDEKLFF.

The chain employs TRBV5-1 and TRBJ2-3; 9 bases agree with TRBD1. V was clipped by 2 bases and J by 6 bases; unmatched bases: 10. The CDR3 extends over 16 amino acids. Germline assignment: CDR1 SGHRS and CDR2 YFSETQ. The DNA for the CDR3 is TGCGCCAGCAGCTTAGATGGACAGGGGTCATCGGATACGCAGTATTTT. Translated, it gives CASSLDGQGSSDTQYF.

The chain uses TRBV6-6 and TRBJ1-2; 8 bases agree with TRBD1. Unmatched junction bases numbered 9, after V lost 5 bases and J lost 7 bases. Looked up from germline, CDR1 is MNHNY and CDR2 is SVGAGI (reference sequence). The CDR3 is 14 amino acids. Written as DNA, the CDR3 is TGTGCCAGCAGTCGGGACGGGGGGACAGGTGGCTACACCTTC. Amino acids: CASSRDGGTGGYTF.

The J gene is TRBJ2-7, the V gene TRBV7-9; TRBD1 aligns across 9 bases. CDR3 length equals 15 residues. The ends lost 5 bases at V and 2 bases at J; junction bases unmatched: 7. Germline loops: CDR1 SEHNR, CDR2 FQNEAQ (reference sequence). The CDR3 is CASSLTGTGTYEQYF. CDR3 DNA: TGTGCCAGCAGCCTGACCGGGACAGGGACCTACGAGCAGTACTTC.

The rearrangement links TRBV5-4 to TRBJ2-3; D call uncertain. V was clipped by 1 base and J by 0 bases, with 6 bases between them. Germline CDR1 is SGHNT and CDR2 is YYREEE (reference sequence). This CDR3 has 14 amino acids. CDR3 DNA: TGTGCCAGCAGCTTGTTCGTTAGCACAGATACGCAGTATTTT. This translates into CASSLFVSTDTQYF.